The 12 T cell receptor beta chains below come from one sample, sequenced in a study of blood T cell repertoires in COVID-19. The method was immunoSEQ multiplex PCR; TCRdb's version includes in-frame clones alone and lacks a portion of them. Of just under 350,000 clones in the sample, 85% to 90% were seen once. The source material was peripheral blood. The receptors stem from a woman in her seventies with COVID-19, enrolled during active disease.

The J gene is TRBJ2-7, the V gene TRBV7-9; the match to TRBD1 covers 10 bases. Germline V gives CDR1 SEHNR, CDR2 FQNEAQ (reference sequence). The CDR3 contains 14 residues. The V segment lost 5 bases and the J segment 4 bases; nucleotides outside the gene matches: 5. CDR3 bases: TGTGCCAGCAGCGAGGACAGGGGGTCGTACGAGCAGTACTTC. Protein sequence: CASSEDRGSYEQYF.

The V and J genes are TRBV10-1 and TRBJ1-5; a possible D gene is TRBD1 (5 bases). CDR3 size: 14 residues. Trimming pared 7 bases from V and 0 bases from J, leaving 10 bases between. The V gene's germline CDR1 is WNHNN and CDR2 SYGVQD (reference sequence). This chain's CDR3 is CASKETASNQPQHF. The CDR3 coding sequence is TGCGCCAGCAAGGAGACAGCTAGCAATCAGCCCCAGCATTTT.

The rearrangement links TRBV12-3 or TRBV12-4 to TRBJ1-1; unclear D gene. CDR3 length equals 13 residues. V lost 7 bases and J 5 bases, leaving 14 bases between the germline ends. CDR3 region: CASNTRRGTEAFF. DNA of the CDR3: TGTGCCAGCAATACTCGACGGGGAACTGAAGCTTTCTTT.

This sequence joins TRBV21-1 and TRBJ1-2; the listed D gene, TRBD1, was not tested against the DNA. TRBV21-1 is shown as a pseudogene. The CDR3 loop spans 16 amino acids. CDR3 sequence: CASSKKQTGTADGYTF. CDR3 in DNA: TGTGCCAGCAGCAAAAAGCAAACCGGGACAGCTGATGGCTACACCTTC.

The chain couples TRBV28 to TRBJ2-5; 7 nucleotides line up with TRBD1. The CDR3 contains 12 residues. The J segment lost 5 bases and the V segment lost 6 bases, leaving 3 bases of the junction unmatched. The germline gives CDR1 MDHEN, CDR2 SYDVKM. The CDR3 reads CASSDREETQYF. The DNA of the CDR3 is TGTGCCAGCAGCGACAGGGAGGAGACCCAGTACTTC.

V is TRBV5-1 and J is TRBJ2-7; 8 nucleotides agree with TRBD1. With 0 bases clipped from V and 1 base from J, the junction kept 0 bases outside the gene matches. This CDR3 has 14 residues. CDR1 is SGHRS, CDR2 YFSETQ, per germline. CDR3 nucleotides: TGCGCCAGCAGCTTGGACAGGGGGTCCTACGAGCAGTACTTC. This encodes CASSLDRGSYEQYF.

This chain uses TRBV11-2 with TRBJ2-5, with TRBD2 identical over 8 bases. The V gene end was trimmed by 1 base and the J gene end by 5 bases; junction bases not matched to a gene: 6. Germline V gene lookup returns CDR1 SGHAT and CDR2 FQNNGV. The CDR3 spans 15 residues. The CDR3: CASSLGPGGGETQYF. The CDR3 DNA is TGTGCCAGCAGCTTAGGGCCCGGCGGGGGGGAGACCCAGTACTTC.

J is TRBJ1-2 and V is TRBV29-1, with D perhaps matching TRBD1 (6 bases). This CDR3 contains 16 residues. Trimming removed 5 bases from V and 2 bases from J, with 21 bases in between. CDR1 SQVTM and CDR2 ANQGSEA come from the germline V gene. CDR3 coding DNA: TGCAGCGTTCCTCATGTGCAGGGGACGGGGAACTATGGCTACACCTTC. This translates into CSVPHVQGTGNYGYTF. Combining the CDR3 with reference TRBV29-1 and TRBJ1-2 gives the whole variable domain SAVISQKPSRDICQRGTSLTIQCQVDSQVTMMFWYRQQPGQSLTLIATANQGSEATYESGFVIDKFPISRPNLTFSTLTVSNMSPEDSSIYLCSVPHVQGTGNYGYTFGSGTRLTVV.

J is TRBJ1-1 and V is TRBV30; tentatively, D is TRBD1 (6 bases). This CDR3 contains 12 residues. CDR1 is GTSNPN and CDR2 is SVGIG in the germline V gene (reference sequence). The V end lost 5 bases, the J end lost 1 base, and 8 bases lay between the germline ends. CDR3 sequence: CAWGGTNTEAFF. CDR3 DNA sequence: TGTGCCTGGGGGGGCACGAACACTGAAGCTTTCTTT.

The J gene is TRBJ1-2, the V gene TRBV11-2; D is unresolved. This CDR3 contains 15 residues. V gave up 2 bases and J gave up 6 bases, with 16 bases separating them. Germline V gene sequence: CDR1 SGHAT, CDR2 FQNNGV. DNA of the CDR3: TGTGCCAGCAGCTTAACCCACGGAGGGTCAAATGGCTACACCTTC. Translating it yields CASSLTHGGSNGYTF.

V is TRBV7-2 and J is TRBJ1-1; unclear D gene. The CDR3 has 13 amino acids. In germline, CDR1 is SGHTA, CDR2 FQGNSA. V lost 2 bases, J lost 1 base, and 5 bases lay in between. CDR3 DNA sequence: TGTGCCAGCAGCTTACCAGGGAACACTGAAGCTTTCTTT. Translated: CASSLPGNTEAFF.

J is TRBJ2-6 and V is TRBV5-6; 8 bases align to TRBD1. The CDR3 spans 16 residues. The ends lost 2 bases at V and 1 base at J; junction bases unmatched: 2. Looked up from germline, CDR1 is SGHDT and CDR2 is YYEEEE. CDR3 coding DNA: TGTGCCAGCAGCTTCAGGGGGCAATCTGGGGCCAACGTCCTGACTTTC. It encodes CASSFRGQSGANVLTF.